The 23 T cell receptor beta chains in this list originate from one sample, sequenced in a study of T cell responses to AZD1222 COVID-19 vaccine. Repertoires were generated with immunoSEQ multiplex PCR, while TCRdb's copy carries only in-frame clones and drops some. Among some 170,000 clones listed, roughly 90% were seen once. The sequences come from peripheral blood, collected 28 days after the second AZD1222 dose. The receptor source for this set is an adult who received the AZD1222 COVID-19 vaccine.

The chain carries TRBV12-3 or TRBV12-4 and TRBJ2-1; D is ambiguous. The V end was cut by 6 bases, the J end by 10 bases, with 10 bases between. This CDR3 has 11 residues. DNA of the CDR3: TGTGCCAGCAGGTCGAAGGGCGAGCAGTTCTTC. It codes for CASRSKGEQFF.

This chain uses TRBV19 with TRBJ1-2; 8 bases match TRBD1. Per the germline V gene, CDR1 is LNHDA and CDR2 is SQIVND (reference sequence). With 6 bases clipped from V and 7 bases from J, the junction kept 16 bases outside the gene matches. CDR3 length: 16 residues. This chain's CDR3 is CASSPRGQASLFGYTF. The CDR3 DNA reads as TGTGCCAGTAGCCCCAGGGGGCAAGCTTCCCTATTTGGCTACACCTTC.

In its sample, this clone was seen once. The chain uses TRBV11-2 and TRBJ1-1; D is perhaps TRBD1 (6 bases). Trimming took off 6 bases at V and 6 bases at J, with 17 bases between the two ends. Per the germline V gene, CDR1 is SGHAT and CDR2 is FQNNGV. The CDR3 runs 14 residues. The CDR3 region has the DNA TGTGCCAGCAGACCACAGGGTTTGACGTCTGAAGCTTTCTTT. Its protein product is CASRPQGLTSEAFF.

V gene TRBV6-1 combines with J gene TRBJ1-6, with D hard to call. This CDR3 comprises 12 residues. Germline CDR1 and CDR2: MNHNS and SASEGT. With 2 bases removed from V and 6 bases from J, the gap between germline ends came to 2 bases. The DNA of the CDR3 is TGTGCCAGCAGTGAATCTAATTCACCCCTCCACTTT. It specifies CASSESNSPLHF.

This clone showed up just a few times. For the CDR3, the DNA is TGTGCCAGCAGCCTCATCGAGAGTCCCTCTGAAGCTTTCTTT. Amino acids: CASSLIESPSEAFF. The rearrangement links TRBV7-9 to TRBJ1-1; D gene unclear. This CDR3 region has 14 residues. With 5 bases removed from V and 6 bases from J, the gap between germline ends came to 16 bases. Germline CDR1 is SEHNR and CDR2 is FQNEAQ (reference sequence).

The V gene is TRBV30, the J gene TRBJ1-3; no clear D gene. Germline values: CDR1 GTSNPN, CDR2 SVGIG (reference sequence). This CDR3 spans 12 amino acids. V dropped 1 base and J dropped 0 bases, with 1 base sitting between them. CDR3 residues: CAWSGSGNTIYF. The CDR3 coding sequence is TGTGCCTGGAGTGGCTCTGGAAACACCATATATTTT.

To note about this clone: This specimen includes other DNA sequences encoding the same CDR3. The rearrangement joins TRBV12-3 or TRBV12-4 to TRBJ1-1, with unresolved D. The CDR3 is made up of 13 amino acids. V was trimmed by 0 bases and J by 2 bases, leaving 4 bases between them. The chain's CDR3 is CASSLAGNTEAFF. DNA for the CDR3: TGTGCCAGCAGTTTAGCCGGAAACACTGAAGCTTTCTTT.

The gene calls are TRBV5-4 and TRBJ2-3, with 8 positions matching TRBD1. Germline V gene data show CDR1 as SGHNT and CDR2 as YYREEE (reference sequence). Germline trimming cut 4 bases from V and 1 base from J; bases unmatched to any gene: 5. CDR3 size: 15 residues. CDR3 protein: CASSPDRAGTDTQYF. In DNA form, the CDR3 reads TGTGCCAGCAGCCCGGACAGGGCCGGCACAGATACGCAGTATTTT.

This rearrangement joins TRBV10-3 to TRBJ2-2; D possibly corresponds to TRBD1 (5 bases). CDR3 length equals 16 residues. Trimming pared 3 bases from V and 0 bases from J, leaving 11 bases between. Germline lookup yields CDR1 ENHRY and CDR2 SYGVKD. The CDR3 is CAISDGRGSNTGELFF. The CDR3, as DNA: TGTGCCATCAGTGATGGTAGGGGTTCGAACACCGGGGAGCTGTTTTTT.

This chain joins TRBV30 and TRBJ1-1; no clear D. The V gene's germline CDR1 is GTSNPN and CDR2 SVGIG (reference sequence). The V and J ends lost 2 bases and 5 bases respectively, with 12 bases between them. This CDR3 contains 13 residues. The CDR3 is CAWSSDERTEAFF. CDR3 bases: TGTGCCTGGAGTAGTGACGAACGTACTGAAGCTTTCTTT. The variable domain in full, completed from reference TRBV30 and TRBJ1-1, reads SQTIHQWPATLVQPVGSPLSLECTVEGTSNPNLYWYRQAAGRGLQLLFYSVGIGQISSEVPQNLSASRPQDRQFILSSKKLLLSDSGFYLCAWSSDERTEAFFGQGTRLTVV.

V is TRBV30 and J is TRBJ1-3; the match to TRBD1 covers 8 bases. This CDR3 region has 13 residues. CDR1 is GTSNPN and CDR2 is SVGIG in the germline V gene (reference sequence). V shed 8 bases, J shed 4 bases, and the junction held 7 bases outside the gene matches. CDR3 DNA: TGTGCCAGTAACAGGGGGTCCGGAAACACCATATATTTT. Translating it yields CASNRGSGNTIYF.

The rearrangement uses TRBV7-6 and TRBJ2-5, with 7 bases identical to TRBD2. Germline lookup yields CDR1 SGHVS and CDR2 FNYEAQ. The CDR3 length is 14 residues. Losses at the gene ends were 5 bases for V and 2 bases for J; bases not matched to a gene: 5. CDR3: CASSAGGMQETQYF. The CDR3 bases are TGTGCCAGCAGCGCCGGGGGGATGCAAGAGACCCAGTACTTC.

This clone turned up a few times. The J gene is TRBJ1-3, the V gene TRBV12-3 or TRBV12-4; no clear D. V was clipped by 3 bases and J by 0 bases, with 3 bases between them. This CDR3 is built from 13 residues. The CDR3 region is CASSFSSGNTIYF. The CDR3 DNA reads TGTGCCAGCAGTTTTAGCTCTGGAAACACCATATATTTT.

The DNA for the CDR3 is TGTGCCAGCAGTGTTACGGCAGCCACACCACAACAATCAGCTTTCTTT. Its protein product is CASSVTAATPQQSAFF. The chain uses TRBV5-5 and TRBJ1-1; D unresolved. The CDR3 totals 16 residues. Trimming removed 5 bases at V and 10 bases at J, with 27 bases between. CDR1 and CDR2 from the germline V gene are SGHKS and YYEKEE (reference sequence).

CDR3 region: CASSPSWQGGQPQHF. DNA for the CDR3: TGCGCCAGCAGCCCCTCCTGGCAGGGGGGTCAGCCCCAGCATTTT. The V and J genes are TRBV4-3 and TRBJ1-5; 7 nucleotides agree with TRBD1. The CDR3 extends over 15 amino acids. Looked up from germline, CDR1 is LGHNA and CDR2 is YSLEER. V was clipped by 4 bases and J by 6 bases; unmatched bases: 9.

With respect to this clone: At one boundary the junction diverges from the germline segment, which might be a read error. V gene TRBV7-9 combines with J gene TRBJ2-7; 8 bases map to TRBD2. This CDR3 comprises 11 residues. Germline V lookup: CDR1 SEHNR, CDR2 FQNEAQ (reference sequence). The CDR3 protein is CASTNPGGLVF. Written as DNA, the CDR3 is TGTGCCAGCACCAACCCGGGGGGGTTGGTCTTC.

The chain uses TRBV7-9 and TRBJ1-3; D gene uncertain. Germline V gene lookup returns CDR1 SEHNR and CDR2 FQNEAQ (reference sequence). V shed 1 base and J shed 8 bases, with 15 bases lying between them. This CDR3 region has 15 residues. The CDR3 DNA reads as TGTGCCAGCAGCTTAGAAGGTACCCCGGTGGACACCATATATTTT. As protein: CASSLEGTPVDTIYF.

The chain joins TRBV25-1 to TRBJ2-3; TRBD2 agrees at 7 bases. Germline loops: CDR1 MGHDK, CDR2 SYGVNS. The CDR3 has 16 residues. V was pared by 1 base and J by 1 base, with 5 bases of the junction left unmatched. The CDR3: CASSELSGDGTDTQYF. CDR3 coding DNA: TGTGCCAGCAGTGAATTAAGCGGGGACGGCACAGATACGCAGTATTTT.

The V gene is TRBV12-5, the J gene TRBJ1-1; possibly TRBD1 for D (6 bases). The ends were cut back, 5 bases at V and 5 bases at J, with 18 bases in the middle. Germline CDR1 reads LGHNT; CDR2 reads FRNRAP. The CDR3 runs 15 residues. This chain's CDR3 is CASGPPGVGATEAFF. CDR3 DNA sequence: TGTGCTAGTGGTCCTCCAGGGGTAGGGGCAACTGAAGCTTTCTTT.

The rearrangement uses TRBV5-4 and TRBJ2-3, with D unresolved. The V end lost 4 bases, the J end lost 0 bases, and 9 bases lay between the germline ends. From germline, CDR1 is SGHNT and CDR2 YYREEE (reference sequence). The CDR3 is 14 residues long. The CDR3 DNA is TGTGCCAGCAGCACTCCTACTAGCACAGATACGCAGTATTTT. Translating gives CASSTPTSTDTQYF.

The J gene is TRBJ2-5, the V gene TRBV5-1; 7 positions match TRBD2. The CDR3 is 17 residues long. V gave up 0 bases and J gave up 2 bases; unmatched junction bases: 10. Germline CDR1 and CDR2: SGHRS and YFSETQ. This CDR3 is CASSLAVVLADQETQYF. In nucleotides, the CDR3 is TGCGCCAGCAGCTTGGCCGTTGTCCTAGCGGATCAAGAGACCCAGTACTTC.

Note on this clone: One end of the junction is discordant with germline, which a read error may explain. J is TRBJ1-3 and V is TRBV6-1; no definite D call. Germline-derived CDR1 and CDR2 are MNHNS and SASEGT. The CDR3 runs 16 residues. CDR3 protein: CASSEEVAGLRNPIYF. CDR3 sequence (DNA): TGTGCCAGCAGTGAAGAAGTCGCGGGGTTAAGAAACCCCATATATTTT.

The rearrangement joins TRBV5-1 to TRBJ2-5; 7 bases align to TRBD1. The CDR3 totals 16 residues. CDR1 SGHRS and CDR2 YFSETQ come from the germline V gene. V shed 4 bases and J 0 bases; nucleotides not matched to a gene: 9. Here the CDR3 DNA reads TGCGCCAGCAGCGGGCTTGGGGACAGTAACCAAGAGACCCAGTACTTC. Amino acids: CASSGLGDSNQETQYF.